This T cell receptor beta chain was recovered during a study of T-cell memory formation after mild COVID-19. Study-level background: Largely donor-specific sequence clusters came from a couple of donors. Study-level findings and limits: CD4/CD8 balance held among clones contracting day 15 to 85, and later expanders leaned CD4+. The main location of contracting CD4+ clones was CM and EM, and that of contracting CD8+ clones was EMRA.

This clonotype has a handful of counts. Antigen unknown. A single record per CDR3 protein comes from TCRdb applying MiXCR to the 5' RACE reads. In the table there are about 400,000 distinct CDR3 sequences, roughly 18% of which are singletons. The germline V gene has CDR1 MGHRA and CDR2 YSYEKL. CDR3 length equals 15 residues. V was shortened by 0 bases and J by 2 bases, with 7 bases between the two germline ends. The source is a man younger than 35 who had mild COVID-19 (a few samples of this study predate the infection). Cell type and time point are not known. The chain has TRBV4-1 and TRBJ2-2, with unresolved D. The specimen sequenced was PBMCs or a T cell subset sorted from them (not recorded which). The DNA for the CDR3 is TGCGCCAGCAGCCAAGATTGGGATAACACCGGGGAGCTGTTTTTT. Translating it yields CASSQDWDNTGELFF.